This T cell receptor beta chain was captured in a study of identical twins. Study findings and constraints: Zero-insertion findings could be partly confounded by invariant cells (MAIT and iNKT cells).

This clonotype has only a few counts. Its specificity is unknown. Trimming left V 0 bases short and J 0 bases short, with 0 bases between. There are 13 residues in the CDR3. Germline CDR1 DFQATT, CDR2 SNEGSKA (reference sequence). Template switching, a step in the protocol, added a universal primer site, and cDNA carried unique molecular identifiers. One entry per CDR3 protein, called by TCRdb with MiXCR from the 5' RACE reads. The sample comprises fewer than 650,000 distinct CDR3 sequences, 9% to 10% of which are singletons, and 3% rests with the top ten. These data also formed part of another study, on yellow fever vaccine responses in identical twins.

Source material: PBMCs. The TCR sequence derives from a woman in her late teens or twenties in good health. This chain links TRBV20-1 with TRBJ2-6, with unresolved D. CDR3: CSARDSGANVLTF. The CDR3 DNA reads as TGCAGTGCTAGAGACTCTGGGGCCAACGTCCTGACTTTC.